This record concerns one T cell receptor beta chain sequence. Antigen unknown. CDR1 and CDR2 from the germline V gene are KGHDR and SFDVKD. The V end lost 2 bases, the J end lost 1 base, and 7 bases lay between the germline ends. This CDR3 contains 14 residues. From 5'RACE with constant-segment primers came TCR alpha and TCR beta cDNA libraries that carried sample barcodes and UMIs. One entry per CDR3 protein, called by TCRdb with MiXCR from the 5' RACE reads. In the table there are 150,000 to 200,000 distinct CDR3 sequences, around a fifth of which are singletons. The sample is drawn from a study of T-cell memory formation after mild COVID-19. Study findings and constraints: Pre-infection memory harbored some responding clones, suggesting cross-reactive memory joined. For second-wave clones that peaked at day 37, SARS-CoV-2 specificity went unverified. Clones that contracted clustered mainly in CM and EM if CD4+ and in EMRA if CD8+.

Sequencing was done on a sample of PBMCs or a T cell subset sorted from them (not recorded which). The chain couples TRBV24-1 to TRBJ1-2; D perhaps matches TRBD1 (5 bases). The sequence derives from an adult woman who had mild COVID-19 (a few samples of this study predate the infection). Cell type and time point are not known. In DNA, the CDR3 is TGTGCCACCAGTGATTCAGGGATTAACTATGGCTACACCTTC. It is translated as CATSDSGINYGYTF.